The rows below give T cell receptor beta chains drawn from one sample of a study of graft-versus-host responses after intestinal transplantation. This table comes from immunoSEQ multiplex PCR, and its TCRdb copy is limited to in-frame clones, with some not included. The sample consists of 78,000 or so clones, around 90% of them appearing once. Antigens for these TCRs are unknown. Sample: unstimulated CD8+ T cells sorted from spleen or lymph node cells, taken before transplant. The source of these receptors is a human donor who was the organ donor for an intestinal transplant. Both conserved end residues are part of each CDR3. The order of the fields is J gene, V gene, clone size, D gene, CDR3 DNA, CDR3 protein. The D gene is left open where the match is weak. Part of the rows lack a size; the others show once, few, many or a class for expanded clones.

TRBJ1-2 TRBV14 once NA TGTGCCAGCAGCCAAGATAATCGGCCGACCTTC CASSQDNRPTF
TRBJ1-5 TRBV9 NA NA TGTGCCAGCAGCGTAGACGTGGGGGGCAATCAGCCCCAGCATTTT CASSVDVGGNQPQHF
TRBJ2-5 TRBV15 NA NA TGTGCCACCAGCAAATCGAACCCCCATGAACTAATCCAAGAGACCCAGTACTTC CATSKSNPHELIQETQYF
TRBJ2-7 TRBV5-1 NA NA TGCGCCAGCAGCTTGATGGAGGGGGCGCCGTACGAGCAGTACTTC CASSLMEGAPYEQYF
TRBJ1-4 TRBV9 NA TRBD1 TGTGCCAGCAGCCAGACAGGGTCTGGTGAAAAACTGTTTTTT CASSQTGSGEKLFF
TRBJ2-5 TRBV28 NA NA TGTGCCAGCAGTTTAACGCCATCGACGGAGACCCAGTACTTC CASSLTPSTETQYF
TRBJ2-3 TRBV5-1 NA NA TGCGCCAGCAGCGTTGGGACCGGGGAAGGAACGCAGTATTTT CASSVGTGEGTQYF
TRBJ2-7 TRBV28 NA NA TGTGCCAGCAGTTTATACGGAACCTACGAGCAGTACTTC CASSLYGTYEQYF
TRBJ1-5 TRBV28 once NA TGTGCCAGCAGTTTACACTATCGGAGGTTCGAGTATAGCAATCAGCCCCAGCATTTT CASSLHYRRFEYSNQPQHF
TRBJ2-2 TRBV6-5 NA NA TGTGCCAGCAGTTCTAATGGGGAGTACACCGGGGAGCTGTTTTTT CASSSNGEYTGELFF
TRBJ2-7 TRBV7-2 once NA TGTGCCAGCAGCGCGTACTCAACCTACGAGCAGTACTTC CASSAYSTYEQYF
TRBJ2-7 TRBV6-5 NA NA TGTGCCAGCAGTTACTCTTCGGGGGACGGCTACGAGCAGTACTTC CASSYSSGDGYEQYF
TRBJ2-1 TRBV10-3 NA NA TGTGCCATCAGTGAAAGCCGGGGGTATGAGCAGTTCTTC CAISESRGYEQFF
TRBJ2-7 TRBV4-1 NA NA TGCGCCAGCAGCCAAGTCGTATCCTACGAGCAGTACTTC CASSQVVSYEQYF
TRBJ1-2 TRBV5-1 NA NA TGCGCCAGCAGCTTGGTGCAGGGAGACTATGGCTACACCTTC CASSLVQGDYGYTF
TRBJ2-1 TRBV6-1 NA TRBD1 TGTGCCAGCAGAGACAGGGGTCGGTCCTACAATGAGCAGTTCTTC CASRDRGRSYNEQFF
TRBJ1-1 TRBV5-1 NA TRBD1 TGCGCCAGCAGGGAATCAGGGGGCTCGGTGGGCACTGAAGCTTTCTTT CASRESGGSVGTEAFF
TRBJ1-5 TRBV5-5 NA NA TGTGCCAGCAGCTTGGGGGTTGGAAGCAATCAGCCCCAGCATTTT CASSLGVGSNQPQHF
TRBJ2-7 TRBV7-3 NA TRBD2 TGTGCCAGCAGCTTCGGCGGGGGGGACTACGAGCAGTACTTC CASSFGGGDYEQYF
TRBJ2-1 TRBV19 NA NA TGTGCCAGTACCGCTTCAGGGGAATCCTACAATGAGCAGTTCTTC CASTASGESYNEQFF
TRBJ2-6 TRBV5-1 NA NA TGCGCCAGCAGCTTCCGCCGGCCCCCCTCTGGGGCCAACGTCCTGACTTTC CASSFRRPPSGANVLTF
TRBJ1-2 TRBV27 NA TRBD1 TGTGCCAGCAGTTTGGGCGGGACAGGGGGCTATGGCTACACCTTC CASSLGGTGGYGYTF
TRBJ1-2 TRBV2 NA NA TGTGCCAGCAGTGACGGTGAGAACTATGGCTACACCTTC CASSDGENYGYTF
TRBJ1-3 TRBV4-1 NA NA TGCGCCAGCAGCCTCCTAGGCGGTGCTGGGCACACCATATATTTT CASSLLGGAGHTIYF
TRBJ1-1 TRBV5-1 few NA TGCGCCAGCAGCTTGACAATTCCGAACACTGAAGCTTTCTTT CASSLTIPNTEAFF
TRBJ2-7 TRBV5-1 NA NA TGCGCCAGCAGTTCTGCGGGGAAGCACTACGAGCAGTACTTC CASSSAGKHYEQYF
TRBJ1-6 TRBV4-1 NA NA TGCGCCAGCAGGTCCGGGAGAGATAATTCACCCCTCCACTTT CASRSGRDNSPLHF
TRBJ2-2 TRBV10-2 once NA TGCGCCAGCACCCCAGGATACACCGGGGAGCTGTTTTTT CASTPGYTGELFF
TRBJ2-7 TRBV28 NA TRBD1 TGTGCCAGCAGTTATCAGGGGGCGGAAGGCGAGCAGTACTTC CASSYQGAEGEQYF
TRBJ1-1 TRBV27 NA NA TGTGCCAGCAGTTTATACTATGGGGGCGCTGAAGCTTTCTTT CASSLYYGGAEAFF
TRBJ2-1 TRBV6-5 NA TRBD1 TGTGCCAGCGGGACAGGGAGTCACAATGAGCAGTTCTTC CASGTGSHNEQFF
TRBJ1-5 TRBV28 NA NA TGTGCCAGCAGTTTCAATCAGCCCCAGCATTTT CASSFNQPQHF
TRBJ2-4 TRBV28 few TRBD1 TGTGCCAGCAGTTTCGACCCTCAGGGGGCTAGAAACATTCAGTACTTC CASSFDPQGARNIQYF
TRBJ2-7 TRBV4-1 NA TRBD2 TGCGCCAGCAGCCCACCCCCTCGGGGGGGCGAGCAGTACTTC CASSPPPRGGEQYF
TRBJ2-5 TRBV5-6 NA NA TGTGCCAGCACCCCCCCGAGTGGCGAGACCCAGTACTTC CASTPPSGETQYF
TRBJ1-2 TRBV15 NA TRBD1 TGTGCCACCAGCAAAGACCAGGGGGGAGATGGCTACACCTTC CATSKDQGGDGYTF
TRBJ2-7 TRBV7-9 NA NA TGTGCCAGCAGCTTTGGGGTAGAGCAGTACTTC CASSFGVEQYF
TRBJ1-1 TRBV25-1 NA NA TGTGCCAGCAGTGAATATATTCTAACCCCGGGGGGCACTGAAGCTTTCTTT CASSEYILTPGGTEAFF